These 24 T cell receptor beta chains originate from one sample sequenced in a study of cytomegalovirus exposure and HLA in healthy donors. Primers included in the PCR were 60 Vbeta and 13 Jbeta primers. Clones were read by immunoSEQ multiplex PCR, and TCRdb kept only the in-frame ones, dropping some. The sample records some 99,000 clones, around 73% being singletons. Sequencing was carried out using PBMCs. These receptors were obtained from a man between 35 and 55 years old in good health and CMV-seronegative.

The rearrangement joins TRBV5-6 to TRBJ2-7; 10 bases match TRBD1. Germline V gene lookup returns CDR1 SGHDT and CDR2 YYEEEE. This CDR3 comprises 14 residues. V lost 2 bases and J lost 4; bases outside the gene matches: 3. Here the CDR3 DNA reads TGTGCCAGCAGCTTCGGGACAGGGGTTTACGAGCAGTACTTC. It codes for CASSFGTGVYEQYF.

The chain links TRBV9 to TRBJ1-6; TRBD1 matches 7 bases. CDR3 size: 12 residues. Losses at the gene ends were 4 bases for V and 15 bases for J; bases not matched to a gene: 7. The germline CDR1 and CDR2 sequences are SGDLS and YYNGEE. CDR3 in DNA: TGTGCCAGCAGCATCCGACGGGACAGCCTCCACTTT. Encoded protein: CASSIRRDSLHF.

V usage is TRBV19 and J usage is TRBJ1-3, with D possibly being TRBD1 (6 bases). The germline CDR1 and CDR2 sequences are LNHDA and SQIVND (reference sequence). The V and J ends lost 6 bases and 3 bases respectively, with 12 bases between them. This CDR3 region has 14 residues. CDR3 coding DNA: TGTGCCAGTAGCCAGGGGAATAGTGGAAACACCATATATTTT. Its translation is CASSQGNSGNTIYF.

The gene calls are TRBV5-5 and TRBJ1-1; D remains unclear. Germline loops: CDR1 SGHKS, CDR2 YYEKEE (reference sequence). The CDR3 is 12 residues long. Trimming removed 7 bases at V and 3 bases at J, with 10 bases between. CDR3 sequence (DNA): TGTGCCAGCGAGAGGGAGTACACTGAAGCTTTCTTT. Translation: CASEREYTEAFF.

The genes are TRBV29-1 and TRBJ1-1; possibly TRBD1 for D (5 bases). Germline V CDR1 and CDR2: SQVTM, ANQGSEA. Trimming removed 4 bases from V and 6 bases from J, with 12 bases in between. The CDR3 covers 12 residues. Here the CDR3 DNA reads TGCAGCGTTGTCGGGGGAATCGCTGAAGCTTTCTTT. Amino acids: CSVVGGIAEAFF.

This clone was counted once. The chain carries TRBV19 and TRBJ2-7; TRBD2 aligns across 9 bases. The junction had 3 bases not matched to a gene; V was cut back by 6 bases and J by 0 bases. This CDR3 comprises 14 residues. From germline, CDR1 is LNHDA and CDR2 SQIVND (reference sequence). This chain's CDR3 is CASRLAGASYEQYF. In nucleotides, the CDR3 is TGTGCCAGTAGATTAGCGGGGGCCTCCTACGAGCAGTACTTC.

The chain is built from TRBV9 and TRBJ1-4; the match to TRBD1 covers 7 bases. The CDR3 has 15 residues. With 3 bases clipped from V and 7 bases from J, the junction kept 9 bases outside the gene matches. CDR1 is SGDLS and CDR2 is YYNGEE in the germline V gene. CDR3 in amino acids: CASSATTGIGEKLFF. CDR3 bases: TGTGCCAGCAGCGCGACGACAGGGATAGGTGAAAAACTGTTTTTT.

This chain links TRBV18 with TRBJ1-2, with 9 nucleotides matching TRBD1. The CDR3 is 13 amino acids. After removal of 6 bases from V and 7 bases from J, the junction contained 6 bases not matched to a gene. Germline loops: CDR1 KGHSH, CDR2 LQKENI. CDR3 sequence (DNA): TGTGCCAGCTCTCCCGCGACAGGGGGTGGCTACACCTTC. This encodes CASSPATGGGYTF.

The chain recombines TRBV7-9 with TRBJ2-1; weak D call: TRBD2 (7 bases). Trimming removed 5 bases at V and 7 bases at J, with 18 bases between. CDR1 SEHNR and CDR2 FQNEAQ come from the germline V gene (reference sequence). CDR3 length: 15 residues. The CDR3 spells CASSPFRGALNEQFF. The CDR3 nucleotides are TGTGCCAGCAGCCCATTCCGGGGGGCGCTTAATGAGCAGTTCTTC. The variable domain in full, with the rest retrieved from reference TRBV7-9 and TRBJ2-1, is DTGVSQNPRHKITKRGQNVTFRCDPISEHNRLYWYRQTLGQGPEFLTYFQNEAQLEKSRLLSDRFSAERPKGSFSTLEIQRTEQGDSAMYLCASSPFRGALNEQFFGPGTRLTVL.

This clone was observed a handful of times. The genes are TRBV15 and TRBJ2-5; D is uncertain. V dropped 0 bases and J dropped 0 bases, with 5 bases sitting between them. The CDR3 totals 14 residues. Germline V gene sequence: CDR1 LNHNV, CDR2 YYDKDF (reference sequence). In DNA, the CDR3 is TGTGCCACCAGCAGAGATGGCAACCAAGAGACCCAGTACTTC. Translation: CATSRDGNQETQYF.

The chain combines TRBV6-5 with TRBJ1-1; D may be TRBD1 (5 bases). Trimming removed 0 bases from V and 5 bases from J, with 10 bases in between. Looked up from germline, CDR1 is MNHEY and CDR2 is SVGAGI. The CDR3 runs to 14 residues. The CDR3 DNA sequence: TGTGCCAGCAGTTACTCGGGGCAGAGGACTGAAGCTTTCTTT. Protein product: CASSYSGQRTEAFF.

The chain employs TRBV30 and TRBJ2-1; 7 bases match TRBD2. V was clipped by 1 base and J by 3 bases; unmatched bases: 3. CDR1 and CDR2 (germline): GTSNPN, SVGIG (reference sequence). The CDR3 loop spans 14 amino acids. The DNA for the CDR3 is TGTGCCTGGAGTGGGCGGGGGTACTACAATGAGCAGTTCTTC. It is translated as CAWSGRGYYNEQFF.

The V and J genes are TRBV6-6 and TRBJ1-1; 10 nucleotides agree with TRBD1. V was clipped by 2 bases and J by 6 bases; unmatched bases: 9. Germline CDR1 MNHNY, CDR2 SVGAGI (reference sequence). The CDR3 consists of 16 residues. Here the CDR3 DNA reads TGTGCCAGCAGTTACGACGGGGACAGGGGTGTCCCTGAAGCTTTCTTT. Encoded protein: CASSYDGDRGVPEAFF.

This chain connects TRBV6-5 to TRBJ2-7, with a weak D call TRBD1 (5 bases). Deletions cut 2 bases from V and 2 bases from J, with 7 bases between. In germline, CDR1 is MNHEY, CDR2 SVGAGI. The CDR3 covers 13 residues. Here the CDR3 DNA reads TGTGCCAGCAGTTACGGGGCAACCTACGAGCAGTACTTC. It codes for CASSYGATYEQYF.

This clone has just a few counts. The rearrangement links TRBV25-1 to TRBJ2-1; unclear D gene. The germline V gene encodes CDR1 MGHDK and CDR2 SYGVNS. The CDR3 is 12 residues long. The ends were cut back, 7 bases at V and 5 bases at J, with 9 bases in the middle. CDR3 sequence (DNA): TGTGCCAGCAATCAAGAGAACAATGAGCAGTTCTTC. This translates into CASNQENNEQFF.

The chain uses TRBV27 and TRBJ1-5; D is undetermined. CDR3 length equals 13 residues. The germline CDR1 and CDR2 sequences are MNHEY and SMNVEV (reference sequence). The V gene lost 6 bases and the J gene lost 7 bases, with 13 bases spanning the gap. This CDR3 reads CASSWAGWQPQHF. CDR3 DNA sequence: TGTGCCAGCAGCTGGGCGGGGTGGCAGCCCCAGCATTTT.

The rearrangement links TRBV7-3 to TRBJ1-6, with 9 bases aligning to TRBD1. The CDR3 length is 15 residues. The V segment lost 5 bases and the J segment 5 bases; nucleotides outside the gene matches: 4. CDR1 is SGHTA, CDR2 FQGTGA, per germline. CDR3 DNA sequence: TGTGCCAGCAGCCACGGACAGGGGAATAATTCACCCCTCCACTTT. The encoded protein is CASSHGQGNNSPLHF.

This clone is labeled medium-sized. The chain combines TRBV4-3 with TRBJ1-4, with D unresolved. Germline V gene lookup returns CDR1 LGHNA and CDR2 YSLEER. V gave up 4 bases and J gave up 2 bases, with 14 bases separating them. The CDR3 loop spans 16 amino acids. CDR3 protein: CASSPGADSTNEKLFF. CDR3 DNA: TGCGCCAGCAGCCCAGGAGCGGACTCGACTAATGAAAAACTGTTTTTT.

The chain links TRBV5-1 to TRBJ1-2, with 9 bases that match TRBD1. CDR3 length equals 16 residues. CDR1 and CDR2 (germline): SGHRS, YFSETQ. Trimming removed 7 bases from V and 4 bases from J; junction bases left unmatched: 14. CDR3 residues: CASLGTTGGSFYGYTF. For the CDR3, the DNA is TGCGCCAGCTTAGGGACGACAGGGGGATCCTTCTATGGCTACACCTTC.

CDR3 sequence: CASSTAQGVYYGYTF. The CDR3 DNA is TGTGCCAGCAGTACTGCCCAGGGGGTCTACTATGGCTACACCTTC. The V call is TRBV28, the J call TRBJ1-2; 7 bases align to TRBD1. The trim removed 5 bases at V and 3 bases at J, leaving 9 bases unmatched. This CDR3 spans 15 amino acids. Germline CDR1 is MDHEN and CDR2 is SYDVKM.

The chain couples TRBV11-2 to TRBJ1-5; D ambiguous. The CDR3 is 15 residues long. CDR1 SGHAT and CDR2 FQNNGV come from the germline V gene. Deletions cut 1 base from V and 4 bases from J, with 11 bases between. The CDR3 sequence is CASSLGISGNQPQHF. The CDR3 DNA reads TGTGCCAGCAGCTTAGGGATCTCAGGAAATCAGCCCCAGCATTTT.

The chain couples TRBV4-2 to TRBJ2-7; D remains ambiguous. Germline values: CDR1 LGHNA, CDR2 YNFKEQ. V was shortened by 1 base and J by 4 bases, with 11 bases between the two germline ends. The CDR3 sequence is 14 residues long. CDR3 residues: CASSQARNNYEQYF. For the CDR3, the DNA is TGTGCCAGCAGCCAAGCCCGAAACAATTACGAGCAGTACTTC.

This chain's CDR3 is CASSETLPAGTYEQYF. The DNA for the CDR3 is TGTGCCAGCAGTGAAACCCTCCCGGCAGGGACCTACGAGCAGTACTTC. This chain joins TRBV6-1 and TRBJ2-7, with D possibly being TRBD1 (5 bases). The CDR3 is 16 amino acids. Germline V CDR1 and CDR2: MNHNS, SASEGT. V lost 2 bases and J 2 bases, leaving 16 bases between the germline ends.

The rearrangement uses TRBV15 and TRBJ1-2; D is possibly TRBD1 (6 bases). This CDR3 is 15 amino acids long. V was clipped by 7 bases and J by 4 bases, with 19 bases between them. The germline gives CDR1 LNHNV, CDR2 YYDKDF (reference sequence). The CDR3 region is CATNPQGSDGYGYTF. CDR3 in DNA: TGTGCCACCAACCCACAGGGTTCTGACGGCTATGGCTACACCTTC.